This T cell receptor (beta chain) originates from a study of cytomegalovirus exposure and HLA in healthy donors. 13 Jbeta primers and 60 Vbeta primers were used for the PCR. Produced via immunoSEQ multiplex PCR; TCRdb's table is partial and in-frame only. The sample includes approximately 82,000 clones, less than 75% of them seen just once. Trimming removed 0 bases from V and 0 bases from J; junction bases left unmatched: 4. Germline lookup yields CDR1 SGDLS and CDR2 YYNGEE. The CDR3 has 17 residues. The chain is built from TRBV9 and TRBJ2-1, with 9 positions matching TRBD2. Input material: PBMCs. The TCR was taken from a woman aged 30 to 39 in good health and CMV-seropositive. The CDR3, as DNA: TGTGCCAGCAGCGTAGTGGCGGGGGGGATCTCCTACAATGAGCAGTTCTTC. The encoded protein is CASSVVAGGISYNEQFF.